Listed here is a single T cell receptor (beta chain). This sample stems from a study of T cell responses to AZD1222 COVID-19 vaccine. The CDR3 has 14 amino acids. Germline V gives CDR1 LGHDT, CDR2 YNNKEL (reference sequence). Trimming pared 6 bases from V and 1 base from J, leaving 12 bases between. Repertoires were generated with immunoSEQ multiplex PCR, while TCRdb's copy carries only in-frame clones and drops some. The table has about 100,000 clones, about 93% seen once. V gene TRBV3-1 (or the pseudogene TRBV3-2) combines with J gene TRBJ2-5, with D perhaps TRBD1 (6 bases). The source material was peripheral blood, sampled on day 0 of AZD1222 vaccination. The TCR comes from an adult in good health. This CDR3 is CASSFRDTQETQYF. The CDR3 DNA sequence: TGTGCCAGCAGTTTCCGGGACACCCAAGAGACCCAGTACTTC.